A single sample gave rise to the 3 T cell receptor beta chains below, sequenced in a study of cytomegalovirus exposure and HLA in healthy donors. Both 60 Vbeta primers and 13 Jbeta primers went into the PCR. The protocol was immunoSEQ multiplex PCR, while the TCRdb copy is restricted to in-frame clones and leaves out a portion. This sample has about 170,000 clones, with 75% to 85% found just once. The sample comprised PBMCs. The receptors were sampled from a woman aged 18-30 years in good health and CMV-seropositive.

The chain recombines TRBV9 with TRBJ2-7; TRBD1 is a possible D gene (6 bases). CDR1 is SGDLS, CDR2 YYNGEE, per germline. Trimming shortened V by 7 bases and J by 0 bases, and 17 bases separated the two germline ends. CDR3 length: 15 residues. For the CDR3, the DNA is TGTGCCAGCTGCAGAGGGGACATGTGCTCCTACGAGCAGTACTTC. The encoded protein is CASCRGDMCSYEQYF.

This chain uses TRBV25-1 with TRBJ2-1; 11 bases are a match to TRBD2. Germline V lookup: CDR1 MGHDK, CDR2 SYGVNS. The CDR3 totals 17 residues. Unmatched junction bases numbered 6, after V lost 5 bases and J lost 0 bases. CDR3 coding DNA: TGTGCCAGCAGTTACCTAGCGGGGGGCTACTCCTACAATGAGCAGTTCTTC. It yields the protein CASSYLAGGYSYNEQFF.

This clone has a single count. This chain joins TRBV7-6 and TRBJ2-7; TRBD2 matches at 7 bases. Germline-derived CDR1 and CDR2 are SGHVS and FNYEAQ. V dropped 5 bases and J dropped 2; count of bases not matched to a gene: 15. There are 17 residues in the CDR3. The CDR3 DNA reads as TGTGCCAGCAGCCCTCGTCGACCGGGGGGAAACCCCTACGAGCAGTACTTC. This translates into CASSPRRPGGNPYEQYF.